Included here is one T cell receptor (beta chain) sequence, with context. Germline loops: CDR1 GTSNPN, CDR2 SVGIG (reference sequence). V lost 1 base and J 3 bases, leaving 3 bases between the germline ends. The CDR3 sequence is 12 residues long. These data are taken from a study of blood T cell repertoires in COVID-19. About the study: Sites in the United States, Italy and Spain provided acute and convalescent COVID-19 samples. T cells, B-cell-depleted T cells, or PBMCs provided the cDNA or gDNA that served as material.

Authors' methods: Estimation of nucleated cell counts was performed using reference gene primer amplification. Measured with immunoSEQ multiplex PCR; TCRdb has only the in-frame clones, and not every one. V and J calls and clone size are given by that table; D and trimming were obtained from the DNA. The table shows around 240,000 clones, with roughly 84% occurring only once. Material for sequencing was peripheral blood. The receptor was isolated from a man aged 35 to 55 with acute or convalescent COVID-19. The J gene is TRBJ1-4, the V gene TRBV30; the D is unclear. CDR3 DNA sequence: TGTGCCTGGAGTGCCTCTAATGAAAAACTGTTTTTT. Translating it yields CAWSASNEKLFF.